The 30 T cell receptor beta chains presented below share a single source sample, sequenced in a study of T cells in Graves' hyperthyroidism and ophthalmopathy. Amplified TCR beta CDR3 regions derived from RNA transcripts. Carried out on the TCR CDR3, a first-round RT-PCR used the HTBI primer set. One entry per CDR3 protein results from TCRdb running MiXCR on the multiplex PCR reads. The sample consists of approximately 640,000 distinct CDR3 sequences, just under 45% of them appearing once. The source material was peripheral blood or thyroid tissue (not recorded which). These receptors were collected from an adult man with Graves' disease, either hyperthyroidism or ophthalmopathy (not recorded which).

The chain combines TRBV20-1 with TRBJ1-4; D might be TRBD1 (6 bases). The CDR3 sequence is 13 residues long. Trimming stripped 3 bases from V and 5 bases from J, with 10 bases between. Germline V gives CDR1 DFQATT, CDR2 SNEGSKA (reference sequence). CDR3 in amino acids: CSARDRENEKLFF. The CDR3 bases are TGCAGTGCTAGGGACAGAGAAAATGAAAAACTGTTTTTT.

The V gene is TRBV29-1, the J gene TRBJ2-7, with 9 bases aligning to TRBD1. The CDR3 has 11 residues. CDR1 is SQVTM and CDR2 is ANQGSEA in the germline V gene. V lost 8 bases to trimming and J lost 9 bases; unmatched junction nucleotides: 8. CDR3 sequence reads: CSLGQGLGQYF. For the CDR3, the DNA is TGCAGCTTAGGACAGGGGCTCGGGCAGTACTTC.

The chain has TRBV24-1 and TRBJ1-6; no clear D. The CDR3 loop spans 14 amino acids. V lost 3 bases, J lost 14 bases, and 16 bases lay in between. Germline V gene sequence: CDR1 KGHDR, CDR2 SFDVKD. CDR3 sequence: CATSDPTDGRALHF. The CDR3, as DNA: TGTGCCACCAGTGATCCGACCGACGGGAGGGCCCTCCACTTT.

This clonotype was detected a few times. The chain combines TRBV12-3 or TRBV12-4 with TRBJ1-1; D is unclear. Trimming shortened V by 2 bases and J by 3 bases, and 7 bases separated the two germline ends. The length of the CDR3 is 13 residues. Here the CDR3 reads CASSLFQYTEAFF. The CDR3 region has the DNA TGTGCCAGCAGTTTATTCCAGTACACTGAAGCTTTCTTT.

Note on this clonotype: A much more abundant neighbour one base away suggests this may be a read error. The chain recombines TRBV15 with TRBJ2-7; no firm D call. The CDR3 runs 14 residues. Germline V gene sequence: CDR1 LNHNV, CDR2 YYDKDF (reference sequence). In DNA, the CDR3 is TGTGCCATCAGCAGAGGATTTGGGTCCTACGAGCAGTACTTC. This translates into CAISRGFGSYEQYF. The whole variable domain, remainder taken from reference TRBV15 and TRBJ2-7, is DAMVIQNPRYQVTQFGKPVTLSCSQTLNHNVMYWYQQKSSQAPKLLFHYYDKDFNNEADTPDNFQSRRPNTSFCFLDIRSPGLGDTAMYLCAISRGFGSYEQYFGPGTRLTVT.

V is TRBV29-1 and J is TRBJ1-2, with D possibly TRBD1 on 6 matching bases. Per germline, CDR1 SQVTM and CDR2 ANQGSEA. This CDR3 is built from 13 residues. V was pared by 6 bases and J by 8 bases, with 19 bases between. CDR3 DNA: TGCAGCGTCCCCGGGGGCGCTGCGGGAGGCTACACCTTC. This codes for CSVPGGAAGGYTF.

The chain joins TRBV20-1 to TRBJ1-6; 7 positions match TRBD1. Per germline, CDR1 DFQATT and CDR2 SNEGSKA (reference sequence). V shed 0 bases, J shed 7 bases, and the junction held 6 bases outside the gene matches. The length of the CDR3 is 15 residues. CDR3 region: CSAREPRDRNSPLHF. The DNA for the CDR3 is TGCAGTGCTAGAGAGCCCCGGGACAGAAATTCACCCCTCCACTTT.

This chain connects TRBV5-1 to TRBJ1-1; D might be TRBD1 (5 bases). The CDR3 contains 16 residues. Germline CDR1 SGHRS, CDR2 YFSETQ. V lost 2 bases to trimming and J lost 4 bases, with 18 bases between them. CDR3 sequence reads: CASSFWDPRRGTEAFF. For the CDR3, the DNA is TGCGCCAGCAGCTTTTGGGACCCCCGAAGAGGCACTGAAGCTTTCTTT.

This clonotype appeared once. This chain joins TRBV10-3 and TRBJ2-7, with D maybe TRBD1 (6 bases). Trimming removed 4 bases from V and 8 bases from J, with 21 bases in between. Looked up from germline, CDR1 is ENHRY and CDR2 is SYGVKD. The CDR3 runs 15 residues. CDR3 DNA sequence: TGTGCCATCAGTGCAGCGGCAGGGGATCAGCCCCAGCAGTACTTC. Encoded protein: CAISAAAGDQPQQYF.

This clonotype was seen many times. This chain uses TRBV15 with TRBJ1-2, with a tentative D call TRBD1 (5 bases). The germline V gene has CDR1 LNHNV and CDR2 YYDKDF (reference sequence). This CDR3 region has 14 residues. V lost 1 base to trimming and J lost 7 bases, with 13 bases between them. CDR3 bases: TGTGCCACCAGCAGAGGGGAGACAGCGGCTGGCTACACCTTC. Residues: CATSRGETAAGYTF.

V is TRBV19 and J is TRBJ1-2; 12 bases match TRBD1. The trim removed 4 bases at V and 6 bases at J, leaving 6 bases unmatched. The CDR3 consists of 15 residues. Per the germline V gene, CDR1 is LNHDA and CDR2 is SQIVND (reference sequence). The CDR3 is CASSKTGTGGHGYTF. CDR3 nucleotides: TGTGCCAGTAGTAAAACCGGGACAGGGGGCCATGGCTACACCTTC. Full variable domain (remainder filled in from reference TRBV19 and TRBJ1-2): DGGITQSPKYLFRKEGQNVTLSCEQNLNHDAMYWYRQDPGQGLRLIYYSQIVNDFQKGDIAEGYSVSREKKESFPLTVTSAQKNPTAFYLCASSKTGTGGHGYTFGSGTRLTVV.

The sample holds many counts of this clonotype. V gene TRBV29-1 combines with J gene TRBJ2-5, with TRBD1 matching 8 bases. The CDR3 extends over 14 amino acids. Germline CDR1 reads SQVTM; CDR2 reads ANQGSEA. The junction had 11 bases not matched to a gene; V was cut back by 6 bases and J by 5 bases. Written as DNA, the CDR3 is TGCAGCGTGGCGGACGGGACAGGCTTGGAGACCCAGTACTTC. It specifies CSVADGTGLETQYF. Full variable domain (missing parts from reference TRBV29-1 and TRBJ2-5): SAVISQKPSRDICQRGTSLTIQCQVDSQVTMMFWYRQQPGQSLTLIATANQGSEATYESGFVIDKFPISRPNLTFSTLTVSNMSPEDSSIYLCSVADGTGLETQYFGPGTRLLVL.

About this clonotype itself: The junction differs from germline at one of its ends, possibly a read error. The rearrangement uses TRBV5-1 and TRBJ1-5, with 11 bases fitting TRBD1. Looked up from germline, CDR1 is SGHRS and CDR2 is YFSETQ. The CDR3 is made up of 17 amino acids. CDR3 coding DNA: TGTGCCAGCAGCCCGCTTGGGACAGGGGGGAGCAATCAGCCCCAGCATTTT. As protein: CASSPLGTGGSNQPQHF.

The sample holds one count of this clonotype. V gene TRBV7-4 combines with J gene TRBJ2-7; 10 bases match TRBD1. The length of the CDR3 is 15 residues. Germline lookup yields CDR1 SGHVT and CDR2 SQSDAQ. Trimming at V came to 5 bases and at J to 6 bases, leaving 10 bases not matched to a gene. In DNA, the CDR3 is TGTGCCAGCAGCCTTTCAGCCGGGACAGGGGCCGAGCAGTACTTC. Amino acid sequence: CASSLSAGTGAEQYF.

V and J are TRBV7-9 and TRBJ2-7; D unresolved. The CDR3 spans 11 residues. Germline V gene sequence: CDR1 SEHNR, CDR2 FQNEAQ (reference sequence). V lost 3 bases, J lost 6 bases, and 6 bases lay in between. The CDR3 reads CASSFNLEQYF. The CDR3 nucleotides read TGTGCCAGCAGCTTTAATCTCGAGCAGTACTTC.

CDR3 DNA sequence: TGTGCCAGCAGTTACGAGGGGATGGGCTATGGCTACACCTTC. This encodes CASSYEGMGYGYTF. The chain recombines TRBV6-5 with TRBJ1-2; maybe TRBD1 (5 bases). CDR3 length equals 14 residues. Germline V gives CDR1 MNHEY, CDR2 SVGAGI. Trimming removed 2 bases at V and 4 bases at J, with 11 bases between.

The rearrangement joins TRBV20-1 to TRBJ2-7; D is unclear. Trimming cost V 5 bases and J 2 bases, with 10 bases left between them. Germline V lookup: CDR1 DFQATT, CDR2 SNEGSKA (reference sequence). The CDR3 runs 12 residues. CDR3 sequence reads: CSAPLRAYEQYF. CDR3 DNA: TGCAGTGCTCCCCTCCGGGCCTACGAGCAGTACTTC.

Only one count was recorded for this clonotype. J is TRBJ2-5 and V is TRBV10-3, with 9 bases lining up with TRBD2. Germline loops: CDR1 ENHRY, CDR2 SYGVKD. The CDR3 has 15 amino acids. With V trimmed by 3 bases and J by 11 bases, 13 bases remained unmatched. CDR3 region: CAISEVAGATDTQYF. The CDR3 DNA reads as TGTGCCATCAGTGAAGTAGCGGGGGCCACAGATACGCAGTACTTC.

As to this clonotype: In this CDR3 the conserved last residue, phenylalanine or tryptophan, is missing, so a read error is likely. Because the CDR3's place on the DNA is in doubt, the DNA is left out and the CDR3 is given as listed by TCRdb. The chain is built from TRBV20-1 and TRBJ2-5. Germline V gene data show CDR1 as DFQATT and CDR2 as SNEGSKA (reference sequence). The CDR3 is made up of 9 amino acids, end residues included. CDR3 in amino acids: CSARAPGIA.

This clonotype came up a few times. V usage is TRBV20-1 and J usage is TRBJ1-2; unclear D gene. Germline assignment: CDR1 DFQATT and CDR2 SNEGSKA (reference sequence). Trimming left V 0 bases short and J 0 bases short, with 8 bases between. This CDR3 has 14 residues. CDR3 protein: CSARESEPNYGYTF. CDR3 in DNA: TGCAGTGCTAGAGAGTCGGAACCTAACTATGGCTACACCTTC.

The genes are TRBV29-1 and TRBJ1-5; 9 bases are shared with TRBD1. J was trimmed by 5 bases and V by 6 bases; bases with no gene match: 5. The CDR3 is made up of 13 amino acids. Germline CDR1 and CDR2: SQVTM and ANQGSEA. The CDR3 protein is CSVRDRAHQPQHF. The DNA for the CDR3 is TGCAGCGTCCGGGACAGGGCCCATCAGCCCCAGCATTTT. Together with reference TRBV29-1 and TRBJ1-5, the CDR3 gives the full variable domain: SAVISQKPSRDICQRGTSLTIQCQVDSQVTMMFWYRQQPGQSLTLIATANQGSEATYESGFVIDKFPISRPNLTFSTLTVSNMSPEDSSIYLCSVRDRAHQPQHFGDGTRLSIL.

This chain uses TRBV5-1 with TRBJ2-2, with 8 positions matching TRBD2. V shed 4 bases, J shed 5 bases, and the junction held 7 bases outside the gene matches. Germline lookup yields CDR1 SGHRS and CDR2 YFSETQ. This CDR3 is built from 15 residues. Here the CDR3 reads CASSPSGSGTGELFF. DNA for the CDR3: TGCGCCAGCAGCCCGAGCGGGAGCGGTACCGGGGAGCTGTTTTTT.

This clonotype was observed at least ten times. The chain links TRBV6-5 to TRBJ2-5, with TRBD1 matching 9 bases. Losses at the gene ends were 4 bases for V and 5 bases for J; bases not matched to a gene: 8. From germline, CDR1 is MNHEY and CDR2 SVGAGI. CDR3 length: 15 residues. This CDR3 is CASSSSGQGWETQYF. The DNA for the CDR3 is TGTGCCAGCAGTTCCTCGGGACAGGGCTGGGAGACCCAGTACTTC.

Note on this clonotype: This may come from a read error, since a much larger clone is one base off. The chain employs TRBV7-9 and TRBJ1-2; D is unresolved. Per germline, CDR1 SEHNR and CDR2 FQNEAQ (reference sequence). Trimming took 2 bases from V and 2 from J, leaving 9 bases between them. This CDR3 has 14 residues. The DNA of the CDR3 is TGTGCCAGCAGCTTATCGGCCCTGAACTATGGCTACACCTTC. As protein: CASSLSALNYGYTF. The complete variable domain, with remaining parts taken from reference TRBV7-9 and TRBJ1-2, reads DTGVSQNPRHKITKRGQNVTFRCDPISEHNRLYWYRQTLGQGPEFLTYFQNEAQLEKSRLLSDRFSAERPKGSFSTLEIQRTEQGDSAMYLCASSLSALNYGYTFGSGTRLTVV.

This clonotype appeared a few times. At one of its ends the junction is not consistent with the germline gene, which may arise from a read error. This chain uses TRBV7-9 with TRBJ1-1; possibly TRBD1 for D (6 bases). The CDR3 spans 15 residues. Germline values: CDR1 SEHNR, CDR2 FQNEAQ (reference sequence). The DNA of the CDR3 is TGCGCCAGCAGCTGGGCGGCAGGGGCGGACACTGAAGCTTTCTTT. This codes for CASSWAAGADTEAFF.

With respect to this clonotype: This may come from a read error, since a much larger clone is one base off. The rearrangement links TRBV7-9 to TRBJ2-7, with D possibly being TRBD1 (5 bases). CDR1 and CDR2 (germline): SEHNR, FQNEAQ (reference sequence). There are 14 residues in the CDR3. The CDR3 nucleotides read TGTGTCAGCAGCAAAGGAAAGGGGCCTAACGAGCAGTACTTC. Protein product: CVSSKGKGPNEQYF.

This clonotype has just a few counts. This chain connects TRBV7-2 to TRBJ1-5, with D unclear. Germline V gene lookup returns CDR1 SGHTA and CDR2 FQGNSA. V lost 5 bases, J lost 3 bases, and 11 bases lay in between. This CDR3 has 14 amino acids. In DNA, the CDR3 is TGTGCCAGCAGCAGGGTTTGGGCCAATCAGCCCCAGCATTTT. This gives the protein CASSRVWANQPQHF.

This clonotype was observed many times. The rearrangement uses TRBV24-1 and TRBJ2-5; D is perhaps TRBD1 or TRBD2 (5 bases each). The length of the CDR3 is 13 residues. Trimming pared 7 bases from V and 2 bases from J, leaving 10 bases between. Germline V gives CDR1 KGHDR, CDR2 SFDVKD. CDR3 in amino acids: CATRGEMQETQYF. The CDR3 DNA sequence: TGTGCCACCAGGGGGGAGATGCAAGAGACCCAGTACTTC.

In DNA form, the CDR3 reads TGTGCCAGCAGCCCCTTTTCGGGGTTGAGTCAGCCCCAGCATTTT. It encodes CASSPFSGLSQPQHF. The chain has TRBV6-5 and TRBJ1-5, with D unresolved. Trimming left V 6 bases short and J 6 bases short, with 18 bases between. The CDR3 is 15 residues long. Looked up from germline, CDR1 is MNHEY and CDR2 is SVGAGI.

The chain combines TRBV6-5 with TRBJ2-5; 7 bases are shared with TRBD2. The V gene's germline CDR1 is MNHEY and CDR2 SVGAGI. The ends lost 7 bases at V and 6 bases at J; junction bases unmatched: 11. The CDR3 sequence is 14 residues long. The DNA for the CDR3 is TGTGCCAGCACTTTAAGCGGGGAGGGCAAGACCCAGTACTTC. It specifies CASTLSGEGKTQYF.